This T cell receptor (beta chain) was observed in a study of regulatory T cells in long-lasting Graves disease (dated by TCRdb to the early 2020s). In the study overall: Patients with newly diagnosed Graves' disease had been on antithyroid drugs for under 3 months. Persistent Graves' disease patients were compared with newly diagnosed Graves' disease patients by peripheral blood TCR sequencing and RNA sequencing. The study was registered as a clinical trial and conducted in China. A total of about 33 samples underwent TCR sequencing, from about 13 patients with persistent Graves' disease and approximately 20 patients with newly diagnosed Graves' disease. Broad study findings and their caveats: The authors acknowledged the small sample size as a limitation that may reduce accuracy. Preferential use of TRBV28, TRBJ1-2 and TRBJ2-5 was observed in persistent disease, whereas TRBV20-1 and TRBJ2-1 were favored in newly diagnosed disease. Sequencing and analysis were limited to the TCR beta chain. Compared with newly diagnosed patients, patients with persistent Graves' disease had lower TCR Shannon entropy and fewer highly expanded clones, which suggests clonal expansion. A larger number of public clonotypes was shared among persistent patients (around 2,700) than among newly diagnosed patients (more than 850). The study examined only peripheral blood because the primary lesion, thyroid tissue, could not be accessed.

Counted from cysteine to phenylalanine, this CDR3 has 16 amino acids. The kept DNA is CDR3 alone, 48 bases in frame from the first base. V is shortened by 2 bases, J by 0 bases, and the region joining them spans 12 bases. CDR1 MNHEY and CDR2 SVGEGT were looked up in the germline V gene. Taken with the paper, the label for time point translates to: newly diagnosed GD, antithyroid drugs for less than 3 months. For both TCR sequencing and RNA sequencing, RNA was extracted from PBMCs using TRIzol. The diagnosis of Graves' disease was made according to American Thyroid Association guidelines. Patients were recruited from an endocrinology department in Xi'an, China. Each patient gave approximately 9 milliliters of peripheral blood, collected in an EDTA anticoagulant tube. PBMCs were isolated by Ficoll Paque Plus density gradient separation without further T cell sorting. An Agilent 2100 Bioanalyzer and agarose gel were used to assess RNA quality, and a NanoDrop 2000 was used to measure RNA concentration.

Library method: multiplex PCR. The sequencer listed for this sample is Illumina HiSeq 4000. iRepertoire HTBI primers and Arm-PCR amplification of CDR3 regions were used to construct TCR beta libraries. PCR products were gel purified before sequencing. Processing in the source paper ran as follows. A total of some 65 TRBV and approximately 15 TRBJ segments were identified across samples and were used for gene usage analysis of CDR3 amino acid clonotypes. COPE and FqMerger were used to merge the filtered high-quality paired reads into contigs. BLAST was used to align contigs to IMGT TRBV, TRBD and TRBJ reference genes, and CDR3 was defined according to IMGT. Any clonotype with a frequency above 0.1% was classified as a highly expanded clone. Shannon entropy served as the measure of repertoire diversity, while the Gini coefficient captured V-J evenness. Public clonotypes were defined as clonotypes shared by more than one individual. TCRdb reran the public reads through fastp at Q25 and MiXCR, keeping productive beta chains. Entries that share a CDR3 protein sequence are merged under the most common genes and DNA. Here the V and J calls rest on TCRdb's processing, not on the authors' analysis. The sample table records a few hundred thousand distinct CDR3 sequences; over 9.5% of these occur just once. Of the sample, under 20% is held by the ten largest clones.

This clonotype was seen a handful of times. No cognate antigen has been identified for it. No much larger clonotype is one base removed from it; base qualities were not supplied. This sample was also put to use in a study of T cells in Graves' hyperthyroidism and ophthalmopathy. As described in the second report: Graves' hyperthyroidism was defined as stable when no progression to ophthalmopathy occurred over 18 months of follow-up. Hyperthyroidism patients were aged 18 to 65 years and newly diagnosed, with disease duration of less than 2 months. Patients with uncontrolled infections, other autoimmune diseases, pregnancy or lactation were excluded. Clinical symptoms, serum thyroxine and TRAb, thyroid ultrasound, and orbital computed tomography formed the basis for the diagnoses. The first round of RT-PCR for the TCR CDR3 was performed with the HTBI primer set and the Qiagen OneStep RT-PCR kit. Blood samples also contained most of the expanded thyroid clonotypes (frequency above 0.001), which suggests that blood repertoires may reflect thyroid immune responses. Ophthalmopathy was separated from stable hyperthyroidism by a 13 V-J signature model, with over 85% sensitivity and about 84% specificity obtained in cross-validation and 80%/75% obtained in testing. In validation, the model predicted progression to ophthalmopathy with 55% to 71% sensitivity and around 72% specificity, a median of about 6.7 months before onset. A discovery cohort of about a hundred patients, roughly 45 with Graves' ophthalmopathy and 57 with stable Graves' hyperthyroidism, was used to find distinguishing TCR V-J signatures. Whether ophthalmopathy could be predicted prospectively was tested in an independent validation cohort made up of roughly 19 hyperthyroidism patients plus 17 patients who later progressed to ophthalmopathy. For training and testing, the 80 to 100 patients in the discovery cohort were randomly divided in a 7:3 ratio. In more than 5 Graves' hyperthyroidism patients, the study also compared T-cell repertoires from thyroid tissue with T-cell repertoires from blood. After blood sampling, hyperthyroidism patients were treated with methimazole at a starting dose of 30 mg daily, and ophthalmopathy patients were treated with high-dose intravenous methylprednisolone. The libraries were constructed in a second round of multiplex PCR and then size-selected and purified. Libraries were sequenced paired-end with 100 bp reads on an Illumina HiSeq2000. Raw data were processed with SOAPnuke, discarding reads with adapters, uncalled bases, mean Phred below 15, or no exact constant-primer or identifier match. COPE v1.2.5 was used to merge the high-quality paired reads, and each unique nucleotide sequence was defined as a clonotype. MiTCR v1.1 was used to align clonotypes to the IMGT TRBV, TRBD and TRBJ reference segments. Only V-J combinations with frequency above 0.0001, covering 99% to 99.2% of repertoires, were analysed. The TCS score was defined as F50 (clonal expansion) divided by E x V (chaos), with BLOSUM62-based TCRdist calculated between CDR3 peptides within each V-J. Welch's t-statistics and random forest reduced 514 V-J features to around 14, which were used in a naive Bayes classifier (R e1071). No statistical method was used to set the sample size in advance, and investigators knew the group allocation. The paper reports TCR Vbeta CDR3 sequencing of 130 to 150 peripheral blood samples: under 45 ophthalmopathy, over 70 hyperthyroidism and 17 progressor patients.

The sequencing used peripheral blood mononuclear cells (PBMCs), collected at new diagnosis, from a patient treated with antithyroid drugs. Recombination connected TRBV6-2 or TRBV6-3 to TRBJ2-3, with no reliable assignment of the D segment. This sequence was found in a woman younger than 30 with Graves disease. Donor details come from another sample of the same person, matched by shared clones. The DNA sequence reads TGTGCCAGCAGTTACCCAGTGTGGGCTAGCACAGATACGCAGTATTTT. This yields the protein CASSYPVWASTDTQYF.